This entry describes one TCR beta chain. Its target is unknown. Trimming cost V 7 bases and J 4 bases, with 17 bases left between them. The CDR3 consists of 14 residues. Germline V CDR1 and CDR2: SGDLS, YYNGEE. The repertoire was sequenced with immunoSEQ multiplex PCR; TCRdb's copy has only in-frame clones and lacks some. The table includes under 1 million clones, around 96% detected once. The record originates from a study of shared clonotypes between healthy human individuals. Study-wide results and limits: Some naive CD4 clonotypes, 4% to 6%, turned up in common across several donors. Donor clonotype sharing was expected to depend on sequencing depth. Represented diversity (both genetic and exposure-history) was limited by the small number of donors.

Positively selected for CCR7, the CD45RO-negative cells used as naive CD8 cells excluded terminally differentiated effector memory CD45RA+ cells. The gene calls are TRBV9 and TRBJ1-2; D gene unclear. The source material was naive CD8+ T cells sorted from blood. The receptor comes from a man aged 30 to 45 in good health. CDR3 nucleotide sequence: TGTGCCAGCGATGGCGGCGGACCTCCCTATGGCTACACCTTC. Residues: CASDGGGPPYGYTF.